What follows is one T cell receptor beta chain and its context. Its antigen is undetermined. This sample stems from a study of cytomegalovirus exposure and HLA in healthy donors. Study-level findings and limits: Immune exposure information available was restricted to CMV serostatus.

The CDR3 sequence is 15 residues long. The junction had 4 bases not matched to a gene; V was cut back by 2 bases and J by 5 bases. Germline CDR1 reads KGHSH; CDR2 reads LQKENI. The primer mix had 60 Vbeta and 13 Jbeta primers. Repertoires were generated with immunoSEQ multiplex PCR, while TCRdb's copy carries only in-frame clones and drops some. Among fewer than 200,000 clones listed, roughly 8.7% were seen once. The chain couples TRBV18 to TRBJ2-2; 8 nucleotides align to TRBD1. The source is a young woman in good health and CMV-seropositive. Sequences were obtained from PBMCs. CDR3 sequence (DNA): TGTGCCAGCTCACCAGACAGGGGCAGGACCGGGGAGCTGTTTTTT. As protein: CASSPDRGRTGELFF.